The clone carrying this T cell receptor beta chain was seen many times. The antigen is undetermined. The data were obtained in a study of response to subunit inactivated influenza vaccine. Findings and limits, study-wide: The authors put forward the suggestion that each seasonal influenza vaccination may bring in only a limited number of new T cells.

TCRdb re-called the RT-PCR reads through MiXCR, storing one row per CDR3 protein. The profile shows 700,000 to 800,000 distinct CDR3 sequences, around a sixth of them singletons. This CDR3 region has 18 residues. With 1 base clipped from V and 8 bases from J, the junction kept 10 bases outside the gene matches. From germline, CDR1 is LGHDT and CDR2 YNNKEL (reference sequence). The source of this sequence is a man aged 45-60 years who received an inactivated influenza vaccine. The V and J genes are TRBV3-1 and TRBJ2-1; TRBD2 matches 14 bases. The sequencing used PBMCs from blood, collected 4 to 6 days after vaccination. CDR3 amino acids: CASSQGGLGTSGSDEQFF. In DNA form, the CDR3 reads TGTGCCAGCAGCCAAGGGGGCCTCGGGACTAGCGGGAGTGATGAGCAGTTCTTC.